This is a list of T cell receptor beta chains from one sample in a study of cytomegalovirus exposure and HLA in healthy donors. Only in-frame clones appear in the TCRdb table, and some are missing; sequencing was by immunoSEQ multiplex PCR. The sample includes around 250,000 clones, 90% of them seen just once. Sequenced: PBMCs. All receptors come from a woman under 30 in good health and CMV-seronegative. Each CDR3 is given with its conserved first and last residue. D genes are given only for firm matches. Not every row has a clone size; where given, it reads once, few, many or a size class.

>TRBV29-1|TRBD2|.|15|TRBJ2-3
CSVGGRRLAPDTQYF
TGCAGCGTTGGGGGACGGAGACTAGCCCCAGATACGCAGTATTTT
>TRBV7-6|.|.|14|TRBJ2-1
CASSLEGNGREQFF
TGTGCCAGCAGCTTAGAAGGAAATGGGCGCGAGCAGTTCTTC
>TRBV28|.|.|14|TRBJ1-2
CASSWGPRGVGYTF
TGTGCCAGCAGTTGGGGACCGCGGGGGGTTGGCTACACCTTC
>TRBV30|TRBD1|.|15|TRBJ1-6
CAWSYGTGGNSPLHF
TGTGCCTGGAGCTACGGGACAGGGGGCAATTCACCCCTCCACTTT
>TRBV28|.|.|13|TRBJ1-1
CASSLGENTEAFF
TGTGCCAGCAGCCTAGGGGAAAACACTGAAGCTTTCTTT
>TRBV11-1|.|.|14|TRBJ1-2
CASSLGGGTYGYTF
TGTGCCAGCAGCTTAGGTGGGGGCACCTATGGCTACACCTTC
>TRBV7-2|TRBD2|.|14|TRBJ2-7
CASSPRGGPYEQYF
TGTGCCAGCTCCCCACGGGGGGGTCCCTACGAGCAGTACTTC
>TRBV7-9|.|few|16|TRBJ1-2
CASSLGGIRANYGYTF
TGTGCCAGCAGCTTAGGGGGCATCAGGGCCAACTATGGCTACACCTTC
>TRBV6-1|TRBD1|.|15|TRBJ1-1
CASTTQGQVNTEAFF
TGTGCCAGCACCACACAGGGGCAAGTGAACACTGAAGCTTTCTTT
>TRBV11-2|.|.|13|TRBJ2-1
CASSLAQYNEQFF
TGTGCCAGCAGCTTAGCACAGTACAATGAGCAGTTCTTC
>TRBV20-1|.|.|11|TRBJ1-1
CSARVGAEAFF
TGCAGTGCCCGAGTAGGGGCTGAAGCTTTCTTT
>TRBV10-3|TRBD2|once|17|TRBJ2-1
CAISEPITSGTGDEQFF
TGTGCCATCAGTGAGCCAATAACTAGCGGGACGGGCGATGAGCAGTTCTTC
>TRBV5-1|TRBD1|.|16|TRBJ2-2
CASSPVTGGYTGELFF
TGCGCCAGCAGCCCCGTGACAGGGGGGTACACCGGGGAGCTGTTTTTT
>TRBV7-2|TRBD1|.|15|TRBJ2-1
CASSLGQGAFNEQFF
TGTGCCAGCAGCTTAGGGCAGGGGGCGTTCAATGAGCAGTTCTTC
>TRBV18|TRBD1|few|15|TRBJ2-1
CASSPEQGSANEQFF
TGTGCCAGCTCACCTGAACAGGGGTCGGCCAATGAGCAGTTCTTC
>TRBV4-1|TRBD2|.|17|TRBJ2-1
CASSQDGSGGVNNEQFF
TGCGCCAGCAGCCAAGACGGTAGCGGGGGGGTTAACAATGAGCAGTTCTTC
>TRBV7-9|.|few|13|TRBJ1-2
CASSLPGNYGYTF
TGTGCCAGCAGCTTACCGGGGAACTATGGCTACACCTTC
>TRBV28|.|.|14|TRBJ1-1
CASSSRGGRGEAFF
TGTGCCAGCAGTTCAAGGGGGGGGAGAGGAGAAGCTTTCTTT